Below, 28 T cell receptor beta chains from the same sample are listed, as sequenced in a study of T cell responses to AZD1222 COVID-19 vaccine. Clones were read by immunoSEQ multiplex PCR, and TCRdb kept only the in-frame ones, dropping some. Counted here are 80,000 to 90,000 clones, around nine tenths occurring once; the ten biggest clones make up 2% to 2.5%. Sequenced material: peripheral blood, taken on day 0 of AZD1222 vaccination. The receptors come from an adult in good health.

This chain links TRBV6-2 or TRBV6-3 with TRBJ1-2; D uncertain. V lost 0 bases and J lost 2, with 7 bases in between. The CDR3 is 14 residues long. The germline V gene has CDR1 MNHEY and CDR2 SVGEGT. The CDR3 nucleotides are TGTGCCAGCAGTTACTCTCTGATAAACTATGGCTACACCTTC. Translation: CASSYSLINYGYTF.

The J gene is TRBJ1-3, the V gene TRBV11-2; no firm D call. The length of the CDR3 is 15 residues. V lost 5 bases and J lost 0, with 11 bases in between. The germline V gene has CDR1 SGHAT and CDR2 FQNNGV. DNA for the CDR3: TGTGCCAGCAGCCGCCTAGATCCCTCTGGAAACACCATATATTTT. It encodes CASSRLDPSGNTIYF.

This clone is a singleton in its sample. The chain employs TRBV3-1 (or the pseudogene TRBV3-2) and TRBJ1-1; 9 nucleotides line up with TRBD1. V lost 8 bases, J lost 4 bases, and 8 bases stayed unmatched. Per germline, CDR1 LGHDT and CDR2 YNNKEL (reference sequence). The CDR3 totals 14 residues. CDR3 nucleotide sequence: TGTGCCAGCCAAAGACAGGGGGTAGGCACTGAAGCTTTCTTT. This translates into CASQRQGVGTEAFF.

This clone was observed a handful of times. The V call is TRBV7-9, the J call TRBJ1-1; D call uncertain. V lost 2 bases to trimming and J lost 5 bases, with 12 bases between them. The CDR3 consists of 14 residues. Looked up from germline, CDR1 is SEHNR and CDR2 is FQNEAQ (reference sequence). The CDR3 protein is CASSLNDDGTEAFF. The DNA of the CDR3 is TGTGCCAGCAGCTTAAATGATGACGGAACTGAAGCTTTCTTT. Full variable domain (missing parts from reference TRBV7-9 and TRBJ1-1): DTGVSQNPRHKITKRGQNVTFRCDPISEHNRLYWYRQTLGQGPEFLTYFQNEAQLEKSRLLSDRFSAERPKGSFSTLEIQRTEQGDSAMYLCASSLNDDGTEAFFGQGTRLTVV.

This clone was picked up a small number of times. The chain employs TRBV6-5 and TRBJ2-1; 9 bases agree with TRBD2. Per the germline V gene, CDR1 is MNHEY and CDR2 is SVGAGI. The ends lost 7 bases at V and 4 bases at J; junction bases unmatched: 5. This CDR3 is 14 amino acids long. The CDR3 nucleotides are TGTGCCAGCACGGTGCGGGGGGGATACAATGAGCAGTTCTTC. Translating it yields CASTVRGGYNEQFF.

The V and J genes are TRBV3-1 (or the pseudogene TRBV3-2) and TRBJ2-7; no clear D. V gave up 0 bases and J gave up 2 bases, with 14 bases separating them. The CDR3 length is 16 residues. The V gene's germline CDR1 is LGHDT and CDR2 YNNKEL (reference sequence). CDR3 amino acids: CASSQDHLDGTYEQYF. As DNA, the CDR3 is TGTGCCAGCAGCCAAGATCATTTGGACGGAACCTACGAGCAGTACTTC.

The chain is built from TRBV6-5 and TRBJ1-1; no clear D gene. V was cut by 2 bases and J by 3 bases, with 10 bases left in between. The CDR3 is 14 amino acids. Germline lookup yields CDR1 MNHEY and CDR2 SVGAGI. The CDR3 bases are TGTGCCAGCAGTTACGGAGCGGGGTACACTGAAGCTTTCTTT. Protein sequence: CASSYGAGYTEAFF.

This clone was seen only once. The chain uses TRBV2 and TRBJ2-7, with D tentatively TRBD1 (6 bases). The germline V gene encodes CDR1 SNHLY and CDR2 FYNNEI. The CDR3 spans 14 residues. V was shortened by 7 bases and J by 1 base, with 14 bases between the two germline ends. CDR3 in amino acids: CASTLDSPSYEQYF. The CDR3 coding sequence is TGTGCCAGCACACTGGACAGTCCTTCCTACGAGCAGTACTTC.

The chain links TRBV6-1 to TRBJ1-3; D possibly corresponds to TRBD1 (5 bases). This CDR3 is built from 16 residues. V was shortened by 1 base and J by 2 bases, with 12 bases between the two germline ends. Germline V CDR1 and CDR2: MNHNS, SASEGT. In DNA, the CDR3 is TGTGCCAGCAGTGAAGGGACACCGAAACCTGGAAACACCATATATTTT. Protein sequence: CASSEGTPKPGNTIYF.

The gene calls are TRBV3-1 (or the pseudogene TRBV3-2) and TRBJ1-3, with unresolved D. V was pared by 4 bases and J by 8 bases, with 6 bases between. This CDR3 has 11 amino acids. In germline, CDR1 is LGHDT, CDR2 YNNKEL (reference sequence). CDR3 DNA sequence: TGTGCCAGCAGCCGCCAGGACACCATATATTTT. Its protein product is CASSRQDTIYF.

The chain carries TRBV11-2 and TRBJ2-7, with 7 bases that match TRBD1. The CDR3 runs to 16 residues. Germline trimming cut 1 base from V and 3 bases from J; bases unmatched to any gene: 9. Germline V lookup: CDR1 SGHAT, CDR2 FQNNGV. This CDR3 is CASSLVADRESYEQYF. CDR3 nucleotides: TGTGCCAGCAGCTTAGTCGCAGACAGGGAAAGCTACGAGCAGTACTTC.

The CDR3, as DNA: TGCGCCAGCAGCCGATCAGGGGGCAATCAGCCCCAGCATTTT. Amino acids: CASSRSGGNQPQHF. This chain links TRBV5-1 with TRBJ1-5, with D tentatively TRBD1 (6 bases). The CDR3 spans 14 residues. Trimming took 4 bases from V and 2 from J, leaving 10 bases between them. Germline lookup yields CDR1 SGHRS and CDR2 YFSETQ.

This chain connects TRBV7-6 to TRBJ2-3, with unresolved D. The germline V and J ends were trimmed by 0 bases and 0 bases, with 4 bases remaining between them. The CDR3 contains 14 residues. Germline CDR1 and CDR2: SGHVS and FNYEAQ. The CDR3 DNA reads TGTGCCAGCAGCTTAGCTCCTAGCACAGATACGCAGTATTTT. Amino acids: CASSLAPSTDTQYF.

This clone appeared a single time. The chain couples TRBV4-1 to TRBJ2-1, with D maybe TRBD2 (5 bases). The ends were cut back, 4 bases at V and 0 bases at J, with 10 bases in the middle. There are 15 residues in the CDR3. CDR1 and CDR2 from the germline V gene are MGHRA and YSYEKL. The CDR3 nucleotides read TGCGCCAGCAGCCGCAGAGAGGGCTCCTACAATGAGCAGTTCTTC. Its translation is CASSRREGSYNEQFF.

The chain employs TRBV5-8 and TRBJ1-5; D uncertain. Germline CDR1 and CDR2: SGHTS and YDEGEE. Trimming stripped 4 bases from V and 4 bases from J, with 12 bases between. The CDR3 covers 14 residues. The CDR3 reads CASSPEPGNQPQHF. Here the CDR3 DNA reads TGTGCCAGCAGCCCGGAGCCGGGGAATCAGCCCCAGCATTTT.

The genes are TRBV5-1 and TRBJ1-1, with 7 bases identical to TRBD1. The CDR3 is 14 residues long. V lost 4 bases, J lost 1 base, and 4 bases stayed unmatched. Germline loops: CDR1 SGHRS, CDR2 YFSETQ. In DNA form, the CDR3 reads TGCGCCAGCAGCAGGGGACAGTCGAACACTGAAGCTTTCTTT. Translating gives CASSRGQSNTEAFF.

The count of this clone is one. V and J are TRBV19 and TRBJ1-1; D gene uncertain. This CDR3 has 15 amino acids. Trimming took off 3 bases at V and 3 bases at J, with 14 bases between the two ends. Germline CDR1 reads LNHDA; CDR2 reads SQIVND (reference sequence). This chain's CDR3 is CASSMGSEAYTEAFF. In DNA form, the CDR3 reads TGTGCCAGTAGTATGGGATCGGAGGCCTACACTGAAGCTTTCTTT.

The rearrangement links TRBV19 to TRBJ2-1; 11 positions match TRBD1. Germline trimming cut 5 bases from V and 6 bases from J; bases unmatched to any gene: 6. This CDR3 contains 15 residues. The germline CDR1 and CDR2 sequences are LNHDA and SQIVND (reference sequence). CDR3 residues: CASSPPGTGGNEQFF. For the CDR3, the DNA is TGTGCCAGTAGTCCCCCGGGGACAGGGGGCAATGAGCAGTTCTTC.

As regards this clone: Compared with germline, one end of the junction differs, possibly owing to a read error. In DNA form, the CDR3 reads TGTGCCAGCAGCTCCCGACAGGGGGCGTGGGGTTTGGACTTT. Amino acid sequence: CASSSRQGAWGLDF. V and J are TRBV7-2 and TRBJ1-6; 10 nucleotides match TRBD1. CDR3 length equals 14 residues. Germline assignment: CDR1 SGHTA and CDR2 FQGNSA.

As DNA, the CDR3 is TGTGCCAGCAGTGCTGCAGCCAGGAATCAGCCCCAGCATTTT. Its protein is CASSAAARNQPQHF. The J gene is TRBJ1-5, the V gene TRBV2; D ambiguous. CDR3 size: 14 residues. Germline CDR1 reads SNHLY; CDR2 reads FYNNEI. The V and J ends lost 4 bases and 4 bases respectively, with 11 bases between them.

This clone has more than one count but fewer than ten. The rearrangement uses TRBV6-2 or TRBV6-3 and TRBJ2-7, with 9 bases fitting TRBD1. CDR3 size: 15 residues. Germline lookup yields CDR1 MNHEY and CDR2 SVGEGT. J was trimmed by 3 bases and V by 0 bases; bases with no gene match: 3. CDR3 region: CASSYSGTGNYEQYF. The DNA of the CDR3 is TGTGCCAGCAGTTACTCTGGGACAGGGAACTACGAGCAGTACTTC.

The chain carries TRBV6-1 and TRBJ1-2; possibly TRBD1 for D (6 bases). The germline V and J ends were trimmed by 0 bases and 5 bases, with 22 bases remaining between them. The germline V gene encodes CDR1 MNHNS and CDR2 SASEGT. CDR3 length: 18 residues. Here the CDR3 reads CASSEAGGGASPVYGYTF. Written as DNA, the CDR3 is TGTGCCAGCAGTGAAGCTGGTGGGGGGGCCTCCCCGGTTTATGGCTACACCTTC.

This chain uses TRBV14 with TRBJ2-1, with 11 bases fitting TRBD2. The CDR3 consists of 16 residues. Germline V gene lookup returns CDR1 SGHDN and CDR2 FVKESK. The V gene end was trimmed by 4 bases and the J gene end by 2 bases; junction bases not matched to a gene: 4. As DNA, the CDR3 is TGTGCCAGCAGCCGTAATAGCGGGAGGGCCTACAATGAGCAGTTCTTC. Residues: CASSRNSGRAYNEQFF.

V usage is TRBV5-1 and J usage is TRBJ1-5, with TRBD1 matching 7 bases. Germline assignment: CDR1 SGHRS and CDR2 YFSETQ. This CDR3 contains 16 residues. The V and J ends lost 0 bases and 5 bases, in that order; junction bases with no gene match: 8. The chain's CDR3 is CASSLGAVTGYQPQHF. DNA for the CDR3: TGCGCCAGCAGCTTGGGAGCTGTGACAGGGTATCAGCCCCAGCATTTT. The variable domain in full, with the rest retrieved from reference TRBV5-1 and TRBJ1-5, is KAGVTQTPRYLIKTRGQQVTLSCSPISGHRSVSWYQQTPGQGLQFLFEYFSETQRNKGNFPGRFSGRQFSNSRSEMNVSTLELGDSALYLCASSLGAVTGYQPQHFGDGTRLSIL.

The gene calls are TRBV5-1 and TRBJ1-1; D ambiguous. CDR1 is SGHRS and CDR2 is YFSETQ in the germline V gene. V was clipped by 2 bases and J by 7 bases, with 18 bases between them. The CDR3 is 15 amino acids. The CDR3 protein is CASSFGEGRTIEAFF. In DNA, the CDR3 is TGCGCCAGCAGCTTTGGGGAGGGCAGAACGATTGAAGCTTTCTTT.

This chain links TRBV4-1 with TRBJ1-1; 7 bases are shared with TRBD1. The J segment lost 3 bases and the V segment lost 5 bases, leaving 3 bases of the junction unmatched. Germline CDR1 and CDR2: MGHRA and YSYEKL. CDR3 length: 13 residues. The chain's CDR3 is CASSSTGDTEAFF. The DNA for the CDR3 is TGCGCCAGCAGCTCTACAGGGGACACTGAAGCTTTCTTT.

The chain uses TRBV7-9 and TRBJ2-7; 8 bases are shared with TRBD1. The CDR3 spans 15 residues. V was pared by 1 base and J by 2 bases, with 4 bases of the junction left unmatched. Germline values: CDR1 SEHNR, CDR2 FQNEAQ (reference sequence). CDR3 residues: CASSLETGGTYEQYF. Written as DNA, the CDR3 is TGTGCCAGCAGCTTAGAAACAGGGGGGACCTACGAGCAGTACTTC.

This chain connects TRBV9 to TRBJ2-1, with D perhaps TRBD2 (5 bases). The germline gives CDR1 SGDLS, CDR2 YYNGEE. V was shortened by 6 bases and J by 0 bases, with 13 bases between the two germline ends. The CDR3 totals 15 residues. The CDR3 region is CASNPAGNSYNEQFF. The CDR3 DNA reads TGTGCCAGCAATCCCGCCGGGAACTCCTACAATGAGCAGTTCTTC.